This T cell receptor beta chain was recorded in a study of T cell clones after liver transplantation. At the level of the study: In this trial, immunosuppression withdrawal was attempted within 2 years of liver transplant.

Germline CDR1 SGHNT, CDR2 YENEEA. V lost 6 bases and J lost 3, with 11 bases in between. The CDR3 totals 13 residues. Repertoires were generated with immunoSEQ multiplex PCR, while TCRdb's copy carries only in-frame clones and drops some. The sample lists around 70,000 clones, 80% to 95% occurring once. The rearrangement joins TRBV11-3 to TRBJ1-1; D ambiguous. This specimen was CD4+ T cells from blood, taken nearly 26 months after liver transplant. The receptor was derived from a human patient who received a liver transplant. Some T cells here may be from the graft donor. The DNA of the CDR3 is TGTGCCAGCAGTTTTGCTCGAGACACTGAAGCTTTCTTT. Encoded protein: CASSFARDTEAFF. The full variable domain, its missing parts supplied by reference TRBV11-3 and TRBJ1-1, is EAGVVQSPRYKIIEKKQPVAFWCNPISGHNTLYWYLQNLGQGPELLIRYENEEAVDDSQLPKDRFSAERLKGVDSTLKIQPAELGDSAVYLCASSFARDTEAFFGQGTRLTVV.